This is a list of T cell receptor beta chains from one sample in a study of blood T cell repertoires in COVID-19. Generated by immunoSEQ multiplex PCR, the TCRdb table keeps only in-frame clones and is missing some. The sample has roughly 170,000 clones; 81% are singletons. The sequencing sample was made of PBMCs or T cells enriched from blood (not recorded which). The source of these receptors is a woman in her 40s with acute COVID-19. Both conserved end residues are part of each CDR3. D genes are given only for firm matches. Clone size is given for some rows only: seen once, a few or many times, or a class if the clone is expanded.

TRBV7-8	NA	few	TRBJ1-2	TGTGCCAGCAGCTCCGGGAGCTCCTATGGCTACACCTTC	CASSSGSSYGYTF
TRBV10-2	NA	once	TRBJ2-3	TGCGCCAGTCGACTGACTGGCACAGATACGCAGTATTTT	CASRLTGTDTQYF
TRBV7-2	TRBD1	NA	TRBJ2-3	TGTGCCAGCAGCTGGACCGGGACAGGCGGGTTTACGAGCACAGATACGCAGTATTTT	CASSWTGTGGFTSTDTQYF
TRBV3-1/TRBV3-2	NA	NA	TRBJ2-7	TGTGCCAGCAGCCAAGGGGGCACTAAACGGGACGAGCAGTACTTC	CASSQGGTKRDEQYF
TRBV18	NA	NA	TRBJ2-1	TGTGCCAGCTCACCACTTAGATTCGAAGAGGGCAACTCCTACAATGAGCAGTTCTTC	CASSPLRFEEGNSYNEQFF
TRBV27	TRBD2	NA	TRBJ2-1	TGTGCCAGCAGTTTGAGTTTTGGGACTAGCGGGAGGGTTGAGCAGTTCTTC	CASSLSFGTSGRVEQFF
TRBV19	TRBD2	NA	TRBJ2-1	TGTGCCAGTAGTATGAGGCTAGCGGGAGCCCATGAGCAGTTCTTC	CASSMRLAGAHEQFF
TRBV5-1	TRBD2	NA	TRBJ2-1	TGCGCCAGCAGCTGGGCGGGGGTCTACAATGAGCAGTTCTTC	CASSWAGVYNEQFF
TRBV6-5	TRBD1	NA	TRBJ2-5	TGTGCCAGCAGAATCCTGGGACAGGGTATGCAGACCCAGTACTTC	CASRILGQGMQTQYF
TRBV14	TRBD1	once	TRBJ1-4	TGTGCCAGCAGCCAAGATAGATCGGACAGGGGTGAAAAACTGTTTTTT	CASSQDRSDRGEKLFF
TRBV11-1	NA	few	TRBJ2-1	TGTGCCAGCAGCTCGAGCGGGCGTTCCTACAATGAGCAGTTCTTC	CASSSSGRSYNEQFF
TRBV28	TRBD1	NA	TRBJ1-2	TGTGCCAGCAGTTTCGGTGGACAGGGCAACTATGGCTACACCTTC	CASSFGGQGNYGYTF
TRBV19	TRBD1	once	TRBJ1-1	TGTGCCAGTAGGGGGACAGGGGGCACCACTGAAGCTTTCTTT	CASRGTGGTTEAFF
TRBV6-1	NA	NA	TRBJ1-2	TGTGCCAGCAGTGAAGCGCTGGGCAGTGGAGGTTCGAACTATGGCTACACCTTC	CASSEALGSGGSNYGYTF
TRBV2	NA	NA	TRBJ2-1	TGTGCCAGCAAAGGAGGGGCCCCCTACAATGAGCAGTTCTTC	CASKGGAPYNEQFF
TRBV5-1	TRBD2	NA	TRBJ2-5	TGCGCCAGCAGCTTGGATGGGACTAGGGGTGGGGAGACCCAGTACTTC	CASSLDGTRGGETQYF
TRBV28	NA	NA	TRBJ1-3	TGTGCCAGCAGGGAGGGCAGCTCTGGAAACACCATATATTTT	CASREGSSGNTIYF
TRBV5-4	TRBD1	NA	TRBJ1-4	TGTGCCAGCAGCTCCGGCGACAGGGGGTATGAAAAACTGTTTTTT	CASSSGDRGYEKLFF
TRBV20-1	NA	NA	TRBJ1-2	TGCAGTGCTAGTCTCCCGGTGGACTATGGCTACACCTTC	CSASLPVDYGYTF
TRBV19	NA	NA	TRBJ2-1	TGTGCCAGTAGTATATCGGGATACAATGAGCAGTTCTTC	CASSISGYNEQFF
TRBV2	TRBD1	few	TRBJ1-2	TGTGCCAGCAGTCCGACCGGGACAGGGCACTATGGCTACACCTTC	CASSPTGTGHYGYTF
TRBV5-4	TRBD2	NA	TRBJ2-7	TGTGCCAGCAGCCGCTCTAGCGGGAGGGGCGAGCAGTACTTC	CASSRSSGRGEQYF
TRBV11-1	NA	NA	TRBJ2-7	TGTGCCAGCGCACCTTCGAAAGGGGGAATCTACGAGCAGTACTTC	CASAPSKGGIYEQYF
TRBV6-5	NA	NA	TRBJ1-5	TGTGCCAGCCCAGGGAGGAGGCGAGATCAGCCCCAGCATTTT	CASPGRRRDQPQHF
TRBV19	TRBD1	NA	TRBJ1-3	TGTGCCAGTAGTAGGGACAGCGGAAACACCATATATTTT	CASSRDSGNTIYF
TRBV13	TRBD1	NA	TRBJ2-2	TGTGCCAGCAGCTTTTCCCGGGACAGGGACACCGGGGAGCTGTTTTTT	CASSFSRDRDTGELFF
TRBV5-1	TRBD2	NA	TRBJ2-1	TGCGCCAGCAGAGCAGCGGGGGGCAATGAGCAGTTCTTC	CASRAAGGNEQFF
TRBV9	NA	NA	TRBJ2-7	TGTGCCAGCAGCGTGGAGAGCTCCTACGAGCAGTACTTC	CASSVESSYEQYF
TRBV11-3	NA	once	TRBJ2-1	TGTGCCAGCAGCTTAGGTGAGGGACTTGAGCAGTTCTTC	CASSLGEGLEQFF
TRBV2	TRBD1	NA	TRBJ1-6	TGTGCCAGCAGTGAAGCACAGGGGGTAAACTCACCCCTCCACTTT	CASSEAQGVNSPLHF
TRBV3-1/TRBV3-2	TRBD2	NA	TRBJ2-1	TGTGCCAGCAGCCAAGTGGGGACTAGCAATGAGCAGTTCTTC	CASSQVGTSNEQFF
TRBV7-8	NA	NA	TRBJ2-3	TGTGCCAGCAGCTTATCTGCGGGATTCACAGATACGCAGTATTTT	CASSLSAGFTDTQYF
TRBV4-1	NA	few	TRBJ2-2	TGCGCCAGCAGCCAAGGGGCGAAAGGACAGTCGAACACCGGGGAGCTGTTTTTT	CASSQGAKGQSNTGELFF
TRBV7-2	TRBD1	NA	TRBJ1-3	TGTGCCAGCAGCCCGACAGGGGGCGCGATGCACACCATATATTTT	CASSPTGGAMHTIYF
TRBV19	TRBD1	NA	TRBJ2-1	TGTGCCAGTAGTACCGCCCCAGGGGGCAATGAGCAGTTCTTC	CASSTAPGGNEQFF
TRBV4-2	TRBD1	NA	TRBJ1-2	TGTGCCAGCAGCCTGGCAGGGGGCGGAGAGGACTATGGCTACACCTTC	CASSLAGGGEDYGYTF
TRBV2	NA	NA	TRBJ2-5	TGTGCCAGCAGCCCGAGAGAGACCCAGTACTTC	CASSPRETQYF
TRBV10-3	TRBD2	few	TRBJ2-2	TGTGCCATCAGGCCGGGACTAGCGGGAGGGGGAGGATTCTCGAACACCGGGGAGCTGTTTTTT	CAIRPGLAGGGGFSNTGELFF
TRBV27	NA	NA	TRBJ1-4	TGTGCCAGCAGTTTATTGGGCGCAGGGTCTAATGAAAAACTGTTTTTT	CASSLLGAGSNEKLFF
TRBV18	TRBD1	NA	TRBJ2-7	TGTGCCAGCTCAGCTACACAGGGGAACCCCTACGAGCAGTACTTC	CASSATQGNPYEQYF
TRBV19	TRBD1	NA	TRBJ1-3	TGTGCCAGTAGTACGACTAGATGGACAGGCTCTGGAAACACCATATATTTT	CASSTTRWTGSGNTIYF
TRBV10-3	TRBD1	NA	TRBJ1-5	TGTGCCATCAGTGAAGGACAGGCGATTTATAGCAATCAGCCCCAGCATTTT	CAISEGQAIYSNQPQHF
TRBV7-2	NA	once	TRBJ2-1	TGTGCCAGCAGCCCCACGGGACTCAACGACAATGAGCAGTTCTTC	CASSPTGLNDNEQFF
TRBV9	TRBD2	NA	TRBJ2-3	TGTGCCAGCAGCGCCACTAGCGGGAGATACACAGATACGCAGTATTTT	CASSATSGRYTDTQYF
TRBV5-4	TRBD2	NA	TRBJ2-2	TGTGCCAGCAGCGGAAGGCCCGCACTAGCGGGGACAAGCACCGGGGAGCTGTTTTTT	CASSGRPALAGTSTGELFF
TRBV13	NA	NA	TRBJ2-3	TGTGCCAGCAGCACCCGGACAGATGCAAACACAGATACGCAGTATTTT	CASSTRTDANTDTQYF
TRBV5-4	TRBD2	NA	TRBJ2-1	TGTGCCAGCAGCAAAGCGGGGGGATCCTACAATGAGCAGTTCTTC	CASSKAGGSYNEQFF
TRBV4-2	TRBD2	once	TRBJ2-4	TGTGCCAGCAGCCAAGCGACTAGCGGGAGGGAAGGCAAAAACATTCAGTACTTC	CASSQATSGREGKNIQYF
TRBV28	TRBD2	NA	TRBJ2-5	TGTGCCAGCAGTTTGCCACTAGCGGGAGGGGAGACCCAGTACTTC	CASSLPLAGGETQYF
TRBV11-2	NA	NA	TRBJ1-2	TGTGCCAGCAGGGGAGGGTGGGGCTACACCTTC	CASRGGWGYTF
TRBV5-4	TRBD2	NA	TRBJ2-5	TGTGCCAGCAGCCCCCCAGACCGGGGGGGCGAGGAGACCCAGTACTTC	CASSPPDRGGEETQYF
TRBV7-8	TRBD1	few	TRBJ2-7	TGTGCCAGCAGCTTAGCGGGCGGACAGGGGGCCTACGAGCAGTACTTC	CASSLAGGQGAYEQYF
TRBV27	NA	once	TRBJ2-1	TGTGCCAGCAGTTTCTGGCCACCCAATGAGCAGTTCTTC	CASSFWPPNEQFF
TRBV10-2	TRBD1	few	TRBJ1-2	TGCGCCACCTTTAGGGACAGCTATGGCTACACCTTC	CATFRDSYGYTF
TRBV27	NA	NA	TRBJ2-5	TGTGCCAGCAGTCCCGACAGACCCCTCCAAGAGACCCAGTACTTC	CASSPDRPLQETQYF
TRBV18	NA	NA	TRBJ2-2	TGTGCCAGCTCCCGACTTGCAGGGGTCAACACCGGGGAGCTGTTTTTT	CASSRLAGVNTGELFF
TRBV30	TRBD2	NA	TRBJ2-2	TGTGCCTGGAGCGGACTAGCGGAGAACACCGGGGAGCTGTTTTTT	CAWSGLAENTGELFF